This TCR beta chain comes out of a study of cytomegalovirus exposure and HLA in healthy donors. PCR involved 60 Vbeta and 13 Jbeta primers. Data came from immunoSEQ multiplex PCR; TCRdb stores just in-frame clones and leaves some out. The sample consists of 200,000 to 250,000 clones, under 80% of them appearing once. The clonotype comes from a woman in her twenties or thirties in good health and CMV-seronegative. Sequencing was performed on PBMCs.

CDR3 region: CASSPARDSSYEQYF. DNA for the CDR3: TGCGCCAGCAGCCCAGCTCGGGACAGCTCCTACGAGCAGTACTTC. V is TRBV5-1 and J is TRBJ2-7, with 7 positions matching TRBD1. V lost 4 bases and J lost 0; bases outside the gene matches: 7. Germline V CDR1 and CDR2: SGHRS, YFSETQ. This CDR3 is built from 15 residues.